This T cell receptor beta chain was recovered during a study of T cells in Graves' hyperthyroidism and ophthalmopathy. Overall study findings and caveats: Also found in blood were most expanded thyroid clonotypes above 0.001.

The CDR3 totals 16 residues. V trimming: 7 bases; J trimming: 6 bases; junction bases outside the gene matches: 8. Amplified TCR beta CDR3 regions came from RNA transcripts. HTBI primers were employed in a first-round RT-PCR of the TCR CDR3. TCRdb ran MiXCR on the multiplex PCR reads and lists one entry per CDR3 protein. The sample has 530,000 or so distinct CDR3 sequences, 17% seen once. About this clonotype: The antigen is undetermined.

This clonotype was obtained from a woman aged 18 to 35 with Graves' ophthalmopathy. Material: blood. This chain joins TRBV12-3 or TRBV12-4 and TRBJ2-4, with TRBD2 matching 14 bases. CDR3 sequence: CASTSEGLAGGNIQYF. The CDR3 nucleotides are TGTGCCAGCACCAGCGAAGGACTAGCGGGGGGAAACATTCAGTACTTC.